Sequencing of this T cell receptor beta chain was carried out in a study of a mutant IDH1 vaccine in newly diagnosed glioma. Study summary: Vaccinations were initiated 4-6 weeks following radiotherapy alone, or were given together with temozolomide cycles. Treated patients comprised about 60% males and about 40% females, mean age about 40 years.

Only in-frame clones appear in the TCRdb table, and some are missing; sequencing was by immunoSEQ multiplex PCR. In the table there are 30,000 to 35,000 clones, about nine tenths of which are singletons. As to this clone: Its antigen is not known.

As for time point: week 47, end of study. The study gave 300 ug of mutant IDH1 20-mer peptide per vaccine dose, with topical imiquimod. The sequences come from PBMCs, collected from a glioma patient whose treatment included an IDH1 peptide vaccine. This TCR came from a man aged 40-55 years with glioma.

CDR3: CASSATGTGNTIYF. The CDR3 DNA follows: TGTGCCAGCAGCGCTACAGGGACTGGAAACACCATATATTTT. V gene TRBV9 combines with J gene TRBJ1-3, with D perhaps TRBD1 (6 bases). Germline values: CDR1 SGDLS, CDR2 YYNGEE. Deletions cut 3 bases from V and 2 bases from J, with 9 bases between. The CDR3 consists of 14 residues.